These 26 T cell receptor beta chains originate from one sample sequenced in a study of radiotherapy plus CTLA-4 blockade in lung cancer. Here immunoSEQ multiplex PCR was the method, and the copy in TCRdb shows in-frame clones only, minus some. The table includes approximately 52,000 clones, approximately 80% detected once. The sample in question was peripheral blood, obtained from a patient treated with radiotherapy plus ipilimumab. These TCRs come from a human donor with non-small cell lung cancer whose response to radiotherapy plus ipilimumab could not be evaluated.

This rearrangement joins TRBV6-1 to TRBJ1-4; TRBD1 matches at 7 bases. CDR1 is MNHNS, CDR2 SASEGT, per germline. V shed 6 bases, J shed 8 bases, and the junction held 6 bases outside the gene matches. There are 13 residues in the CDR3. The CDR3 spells CASSASQGEKLFF. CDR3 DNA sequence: TGTGCCAGCAGCGCATCACAGGGGGAAAAACTGTTTTTT.

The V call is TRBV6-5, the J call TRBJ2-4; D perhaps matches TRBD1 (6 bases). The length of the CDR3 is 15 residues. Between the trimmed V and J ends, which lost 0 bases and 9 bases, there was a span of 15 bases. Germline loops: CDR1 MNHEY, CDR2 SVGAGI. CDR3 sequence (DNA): TGTGCCAGCAGTTACTCGAGCCAGGGGTTGGGCATTCAGTACTTC. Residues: CASSYSSQGLGIQYF.

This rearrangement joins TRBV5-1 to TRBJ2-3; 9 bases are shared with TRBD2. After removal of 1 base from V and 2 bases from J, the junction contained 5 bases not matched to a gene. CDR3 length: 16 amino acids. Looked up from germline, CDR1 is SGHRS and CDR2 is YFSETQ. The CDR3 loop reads CASSLTRGGLTDTQYF. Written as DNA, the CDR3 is TGCGCCAGCAGCTTGACGCGGGGGGGCCTCACAGATACGCAGTATTTT.

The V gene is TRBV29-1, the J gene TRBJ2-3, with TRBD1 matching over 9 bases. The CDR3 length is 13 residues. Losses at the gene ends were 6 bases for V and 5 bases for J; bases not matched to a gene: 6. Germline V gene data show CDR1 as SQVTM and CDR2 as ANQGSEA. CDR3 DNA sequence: TGCAGCGTGACTGGGACAGGGCTAGATACGCAGTATTTT. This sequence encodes CSVTGTGLDTQYF.

CDR3 sequence: CASSSPLAGGEQFF. The CDR3 coding sequence is TGTGCCAGCAGCTCCCCTTTAGCGGGAGGGGAGCAGTTCTTC. The J gene is TRBJ2-1, the V gene TRBV7-2; 11 bases fit TRBD2. CDR1 and CDR2 (germline): SGHTA, FQGNSA. With 4 bases clipped from V and 10 bases from J, the junction kept 6 bases outside the gene matches. This CDR3 has 14 amino acids.

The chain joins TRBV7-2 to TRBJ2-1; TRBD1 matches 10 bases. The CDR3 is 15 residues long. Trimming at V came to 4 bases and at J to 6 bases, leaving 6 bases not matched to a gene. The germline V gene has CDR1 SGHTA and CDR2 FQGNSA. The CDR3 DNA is TGTGCCAGCAGCTCCGGGACAGGGGAAGGCAATGAGCAGTTCTTC. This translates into CASSSGTGEGNEQFF. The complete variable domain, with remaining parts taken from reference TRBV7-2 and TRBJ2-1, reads GAGVSQSPSNKVTEKGKDVELRCDPISGHTALYWYRQSLGQGLEFLIYFQGNSAPDKSGLPSDRFSAERTGGSVSTLTIQRTQQEDSAVYLCASSSGTGEGNEQFFGPGTRLTVL.

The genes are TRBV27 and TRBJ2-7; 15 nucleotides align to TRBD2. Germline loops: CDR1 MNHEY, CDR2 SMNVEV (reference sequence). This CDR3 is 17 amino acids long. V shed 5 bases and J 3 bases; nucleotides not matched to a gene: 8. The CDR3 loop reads CASSARTSGRANYEQYF. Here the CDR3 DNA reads TGTGCCAGCAGTGCCAGGACTAGCGGGAGGGCCAACTACGAGCAGTACTTC.

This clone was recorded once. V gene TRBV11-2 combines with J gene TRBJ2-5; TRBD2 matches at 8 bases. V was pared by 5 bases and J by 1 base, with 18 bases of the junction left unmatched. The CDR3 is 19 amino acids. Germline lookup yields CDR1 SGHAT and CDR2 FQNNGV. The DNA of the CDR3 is TGTGCCAGCAGCCCCTCCGGTTTAGCGGGACCGAGGGGCCAAGAGACCCAGTACTTC. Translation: CASSPSGLAGPRGQETQYF.

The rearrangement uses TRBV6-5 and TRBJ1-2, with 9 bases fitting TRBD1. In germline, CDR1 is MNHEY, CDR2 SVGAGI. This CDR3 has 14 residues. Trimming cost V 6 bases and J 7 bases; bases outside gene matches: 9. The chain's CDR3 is CASSRTGGLSGYTF. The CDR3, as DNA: TGTGCCAGCAGCCGTACAGGGGGCTTATCTGGCTACACCTTC.

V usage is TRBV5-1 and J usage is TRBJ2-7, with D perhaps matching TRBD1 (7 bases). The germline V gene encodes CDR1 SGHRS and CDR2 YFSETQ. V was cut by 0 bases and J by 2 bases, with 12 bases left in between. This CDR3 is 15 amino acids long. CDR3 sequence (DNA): TGCGCCAGCAGCTTGGTAGCAGGGGGGACCTACGAGCAGTACTTC. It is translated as CASSLVAGGTYEQYF.

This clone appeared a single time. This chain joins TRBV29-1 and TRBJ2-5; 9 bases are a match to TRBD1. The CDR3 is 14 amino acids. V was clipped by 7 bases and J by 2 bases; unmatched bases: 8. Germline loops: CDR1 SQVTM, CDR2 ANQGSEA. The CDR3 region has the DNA TGCAGCGCCCCCTACGGACAGGGGCAAGAGACCCAGTACTTC. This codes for CSAPYGQGQETQYF.

CDR3 DNA sequence: TGTGCCAGCAGCCCAGACATCTTGGCGACCAGCGAGCAGTTCTTC. It translates to CASSPDILATSEQFF. J is TRBJ2-1 and V is TRBV7-3; no clear D gene. The CDR3 extends over 15 amino acids. The germline V and J ends were trimmed by 5 bases and 10 bases, with 21 bases remaining between them. Germline V gene sequence: CDR1 SGHTA, CDR2 FQGTGA. The variable domain in full, with the rest retrieved from reference TRBV7-3 and TRBJ2-1, is GAGVSQTPSNKVTEKGKYVELRCDPISGHTALYWYRQSLGQGPEFLIYFQGTGAADDSGLPNDRFFAVRPEGSVSTLKIQRTERGDSAVYLCASSPDILATSEQFFGPGTRLTVL.

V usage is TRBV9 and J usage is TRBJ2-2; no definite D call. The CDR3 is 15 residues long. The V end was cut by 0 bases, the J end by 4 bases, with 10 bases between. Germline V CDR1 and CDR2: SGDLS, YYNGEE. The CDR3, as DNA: TGTGCCAGCAGCGTAGGACCAAGGAGCACCGGGGAGCTGTTTTTT. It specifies CASSVGPRSTGELFF.

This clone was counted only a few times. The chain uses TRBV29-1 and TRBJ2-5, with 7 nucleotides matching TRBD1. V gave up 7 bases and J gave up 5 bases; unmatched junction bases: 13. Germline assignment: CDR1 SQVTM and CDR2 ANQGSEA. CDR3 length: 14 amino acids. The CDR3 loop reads CSAPDREWSETQYF. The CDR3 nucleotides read TGCAGCGCTCCAGACAGGGAATGGAGTGAGACCCAGTACTTC.

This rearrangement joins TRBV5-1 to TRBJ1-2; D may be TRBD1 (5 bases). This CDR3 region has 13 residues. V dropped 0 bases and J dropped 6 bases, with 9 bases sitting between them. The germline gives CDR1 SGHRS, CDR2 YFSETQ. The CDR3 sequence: CASSLDRWNGYTF. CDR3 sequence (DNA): TGCGCCAGCAGCTTGGACAGGTGGAATGGCTACACCTTC.

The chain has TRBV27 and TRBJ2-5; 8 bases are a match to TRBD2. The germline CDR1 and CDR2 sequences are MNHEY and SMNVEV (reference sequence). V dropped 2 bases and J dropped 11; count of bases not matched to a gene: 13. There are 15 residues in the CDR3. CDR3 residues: CASSLNGGVLWEQYF. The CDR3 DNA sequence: TGTGCCAGCAGTTTAAACGGGGGGGTCCTATGGGAGCAGTACTTC.

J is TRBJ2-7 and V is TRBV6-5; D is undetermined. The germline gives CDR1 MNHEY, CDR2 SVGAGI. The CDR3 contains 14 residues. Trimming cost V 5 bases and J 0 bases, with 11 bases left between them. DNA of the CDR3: TGTGCCAGCAGTCCTATATCAAGCTCCTACGAGCAGTACTTC. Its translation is CASSPISSSYEQYF.

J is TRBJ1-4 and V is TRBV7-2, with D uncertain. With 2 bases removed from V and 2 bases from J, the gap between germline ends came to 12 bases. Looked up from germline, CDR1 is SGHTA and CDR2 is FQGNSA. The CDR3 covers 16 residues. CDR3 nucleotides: TGTGCCAGCAGCTTAAGGCGGAGTGGGACTAATGAAAAACTGTTTTTT. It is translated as CASSLRRSGTNEKLFF.

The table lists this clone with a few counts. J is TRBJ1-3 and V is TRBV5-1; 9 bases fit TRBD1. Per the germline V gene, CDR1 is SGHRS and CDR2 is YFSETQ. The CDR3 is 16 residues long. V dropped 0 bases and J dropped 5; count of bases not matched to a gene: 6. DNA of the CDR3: TGCGCCAGCAGCTTGGTGGAGGGGACAGGGAGAAACACCATATATTTT. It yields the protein CASSLVEGTGRNTIYF.

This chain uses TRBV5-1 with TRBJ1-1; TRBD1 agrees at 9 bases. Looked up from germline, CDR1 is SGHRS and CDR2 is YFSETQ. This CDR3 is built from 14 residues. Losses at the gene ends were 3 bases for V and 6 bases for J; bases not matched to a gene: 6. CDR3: CASSSGQGSAEAFF. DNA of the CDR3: TGCGCCAGCAGCTCCGGACAGGGGAGCGCTGAAGCTTTCTTT.

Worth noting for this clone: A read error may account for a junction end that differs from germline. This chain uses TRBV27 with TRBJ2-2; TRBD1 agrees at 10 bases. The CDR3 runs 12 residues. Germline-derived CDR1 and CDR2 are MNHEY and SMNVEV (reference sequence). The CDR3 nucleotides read TGTGCCAGCAGCACTAGGACAGGGGGGCTGTTTTTT. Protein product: CASSTRTGGLFF.

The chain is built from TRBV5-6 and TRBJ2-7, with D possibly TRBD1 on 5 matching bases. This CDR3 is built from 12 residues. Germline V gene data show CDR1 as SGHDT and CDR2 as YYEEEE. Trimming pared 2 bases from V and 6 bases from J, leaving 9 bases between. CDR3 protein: CASSFEGVEQYF. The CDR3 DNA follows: TGTGCCAGCAGCTTTGAAGGGGTCGAGCAGTACTTC.

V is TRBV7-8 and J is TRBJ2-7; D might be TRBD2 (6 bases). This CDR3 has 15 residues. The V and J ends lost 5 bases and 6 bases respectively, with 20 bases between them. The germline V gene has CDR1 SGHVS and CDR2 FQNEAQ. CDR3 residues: CASSPREPTLREQYF. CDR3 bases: TGTGCCAGCAGCCCCCGGGAGCCTACCCTACGCGAGCAGTACTTC.

In nucleotides, the CDR3 is TGTGCCAGCTCGCACCGGGACACTAATTCACCCCTCCACTTT. Protein: CASSHRDTNSPLHF. The V gene is TRBV18, the J gene TRBJ1-6; D perhaps matches TRBD1 (6 bases). Germline V lookup: CDR1 KGHSH, CDR2 LQKENI. V was cut by 6 bases and J by 6 bases, with 12 bases left in between. The CDR3 contains 14 residues.

The CDR3 region is CASRTDLLEQYF. The CDR3 DNA reads TGCGCCAGCAGGACCGATCTATTGGAGCAGTACTTC. This rearrangement joins TRBV10-2 to TRBJ2-5, with unresolved D. From germline, CDR1 is WSHSY and CDR2 SAAADI. CDR3 length: 12 amino acids. V was trimmed by 6 bases and J by 11 bases, leaving 16 bases between them.

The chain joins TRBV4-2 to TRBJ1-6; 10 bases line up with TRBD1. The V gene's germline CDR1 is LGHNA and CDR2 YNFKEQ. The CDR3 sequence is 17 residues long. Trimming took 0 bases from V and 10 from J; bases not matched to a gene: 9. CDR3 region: CASSQDGTGVFGSPLHF. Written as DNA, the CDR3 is TGTGCCAGCAGCCAAGATGGGACAGGGGTCTTTGGATCACCCCTCCACTTT.